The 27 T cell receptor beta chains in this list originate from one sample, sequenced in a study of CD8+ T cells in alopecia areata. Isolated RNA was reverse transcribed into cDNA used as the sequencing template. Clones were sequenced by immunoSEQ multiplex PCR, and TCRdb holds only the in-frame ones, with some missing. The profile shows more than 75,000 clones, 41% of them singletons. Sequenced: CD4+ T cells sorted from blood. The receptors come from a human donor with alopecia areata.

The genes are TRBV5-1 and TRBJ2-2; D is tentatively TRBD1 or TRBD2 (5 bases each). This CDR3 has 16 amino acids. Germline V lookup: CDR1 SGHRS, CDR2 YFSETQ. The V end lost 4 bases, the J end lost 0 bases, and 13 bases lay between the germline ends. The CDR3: CASSQGPATNTGELFF. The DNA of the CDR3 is TGCGCCAGCAGCCAGGGACCGGCGACGAACACCGGGGAGCTGTTTTTT. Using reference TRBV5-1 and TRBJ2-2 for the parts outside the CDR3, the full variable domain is KAGVTQTPRYLIKTRGQQVTLSCSPISGHRSVSWYQQTPGQGLQFLFEYFSETQRNKGNFPGRFSGRQFSNSRSEMNVSTLELGDSALYLCASSQGPATNTGELFFGEGSRLTVL.

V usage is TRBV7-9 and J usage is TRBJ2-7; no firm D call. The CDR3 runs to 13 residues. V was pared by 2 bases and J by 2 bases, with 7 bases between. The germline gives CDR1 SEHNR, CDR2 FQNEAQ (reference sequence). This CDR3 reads CASSLTETYEQYF. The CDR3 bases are TGTGCCAGCAGCTTAACAGAGACCTACGAGCAGTACTTC.

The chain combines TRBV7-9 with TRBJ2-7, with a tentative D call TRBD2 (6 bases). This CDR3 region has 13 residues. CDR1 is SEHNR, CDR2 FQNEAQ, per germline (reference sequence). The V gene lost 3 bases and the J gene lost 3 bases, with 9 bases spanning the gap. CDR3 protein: CASSLGGFYEQYF. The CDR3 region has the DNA TGTGCCAGCAGCTTGGGGGGATTCTACGAGCAGTACTTC.

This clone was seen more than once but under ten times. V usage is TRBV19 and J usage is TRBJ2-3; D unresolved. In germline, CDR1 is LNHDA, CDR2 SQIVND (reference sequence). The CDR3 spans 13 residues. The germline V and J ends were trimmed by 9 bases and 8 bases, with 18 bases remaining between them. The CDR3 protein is CASTMTTAGTQYF. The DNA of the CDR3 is TGTGCCAGCACAATGACGACCGCCGGTACGCAGTATTTT.

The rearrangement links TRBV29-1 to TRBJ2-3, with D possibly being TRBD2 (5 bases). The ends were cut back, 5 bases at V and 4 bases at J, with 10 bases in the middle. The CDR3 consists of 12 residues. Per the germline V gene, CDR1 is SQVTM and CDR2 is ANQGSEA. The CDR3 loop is CSVREGPDTQYF. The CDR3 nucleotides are TGCAGCGTTCGTGAGGGCCCAGATACGCAGTATTTT.

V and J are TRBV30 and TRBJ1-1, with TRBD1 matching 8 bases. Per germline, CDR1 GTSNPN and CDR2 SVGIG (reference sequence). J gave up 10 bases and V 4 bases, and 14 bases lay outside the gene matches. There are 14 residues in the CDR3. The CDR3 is CAWTPERTGHAAFF. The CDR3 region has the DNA TGTGCCTGGACTCCGGAAAGGACAGGGCATGCAGCTTTCTTT. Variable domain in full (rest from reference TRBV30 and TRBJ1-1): SQTIHQWPATLVQPVGSPLSLECTVEGTSNPNLYWYRQAAGRGLQLLFYSVGIGQISSEVPQNLSASRPQDRQFILSSKKLLLSDSGFYLCAWTPERTGHAAFFGQGTRLTVV.

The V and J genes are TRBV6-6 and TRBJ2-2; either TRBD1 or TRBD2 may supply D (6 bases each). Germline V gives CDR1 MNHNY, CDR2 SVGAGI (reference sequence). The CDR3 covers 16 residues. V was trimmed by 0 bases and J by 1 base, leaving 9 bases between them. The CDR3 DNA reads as TGTGCCAGCAGTTACTCGGGGGGCCTGAACACCGGGGAGCTGTTTTTT. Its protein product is CASSYSGGLNTGELFF.

CDR3 sequence (DNA): TGTGCCAGCGCCTCAGGAGGGACAGATGTCGACAATGAGCAGTTCTTC. Its translation: CASASGGTDVDNEQFF. V is TRBV7-2 and J is TRBJ2-1; D is possibly TRBD1 (7 bases). V dropped 8 bases and J dropped 5 bases, with 22 bases sitting between them. The germline CDR1 and CDR2 sequences are SGHTA and FQGNSA. This CDR3 comprises 16 residues.

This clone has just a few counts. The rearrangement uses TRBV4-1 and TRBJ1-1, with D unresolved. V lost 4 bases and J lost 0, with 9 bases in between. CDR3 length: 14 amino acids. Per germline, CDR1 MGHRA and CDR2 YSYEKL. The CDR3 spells CASSPRALNTEAFF. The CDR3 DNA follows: TGCGCCAGCAGCCCCCGGGCCCTGAACACTGAAGCTTTCTTT.

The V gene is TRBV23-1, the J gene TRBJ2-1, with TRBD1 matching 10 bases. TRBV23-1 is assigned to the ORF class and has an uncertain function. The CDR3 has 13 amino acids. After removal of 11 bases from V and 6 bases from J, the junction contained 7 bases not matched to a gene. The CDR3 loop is CAPGQGNTNEQFF. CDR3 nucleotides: TGCGCCCCGGGACAGGGGAACACCAATGAGCAGTTCTTC.

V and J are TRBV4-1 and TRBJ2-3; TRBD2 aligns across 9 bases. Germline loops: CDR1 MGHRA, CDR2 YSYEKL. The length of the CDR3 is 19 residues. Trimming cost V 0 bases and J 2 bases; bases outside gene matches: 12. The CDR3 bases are TGCGCCAGCAGCCAAGATGGGAGGCGGGAGGGCCCTAACACAGATACGCAGTATTTT. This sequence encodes CASSQDGRREGPNTDTQYF.

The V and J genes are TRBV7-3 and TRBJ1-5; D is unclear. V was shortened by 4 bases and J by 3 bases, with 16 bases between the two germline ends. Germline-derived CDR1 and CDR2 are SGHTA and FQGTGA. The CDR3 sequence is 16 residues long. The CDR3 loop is CASSSLVGGNNQPQHF. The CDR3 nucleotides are TGTGCCAGCAGCTCCCTCGTAGGAGGGAACAATCAGCCCCAGCATTTT.

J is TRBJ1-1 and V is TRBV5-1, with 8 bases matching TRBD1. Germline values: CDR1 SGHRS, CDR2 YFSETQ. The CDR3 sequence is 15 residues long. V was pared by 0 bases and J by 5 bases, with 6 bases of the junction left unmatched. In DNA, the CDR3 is TGCGCCAGCAGCTTGGGGACAGGGCTTTGGACTGAAGCTTTCTTT. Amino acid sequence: CASSLGTGLWTEAFF. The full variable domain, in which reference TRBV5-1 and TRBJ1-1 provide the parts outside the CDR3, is KAGVTQTPRYLIKTRGQQVTLSCSPISGHRSVSWYQQTPGQGLQFLFEYFSETQRNKGNFPGRFSGRQFSNSRSEMNVSTLELGDSALYLCASSLGTGLWTEAFFGQGTRLTVV.

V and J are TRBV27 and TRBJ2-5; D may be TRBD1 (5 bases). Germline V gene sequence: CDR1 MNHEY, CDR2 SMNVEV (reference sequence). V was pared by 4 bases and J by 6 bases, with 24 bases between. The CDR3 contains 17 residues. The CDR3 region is CASSSFPTATSPKTQYF. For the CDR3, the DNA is TGTGCCAGCAGTTCCTTTCCGACAGCTACCTCCCCGAAGACCCAGTACTTC.

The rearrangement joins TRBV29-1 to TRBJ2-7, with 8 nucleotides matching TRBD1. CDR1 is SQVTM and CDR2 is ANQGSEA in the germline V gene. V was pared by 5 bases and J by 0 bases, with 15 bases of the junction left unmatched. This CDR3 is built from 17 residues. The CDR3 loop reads CSVFKLARTGPSYEQYF. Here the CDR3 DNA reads TGCAGCGTTTTTAAGCTTGCCCGGACAGGGCCCTCCTACGAGCAGTACTTC.

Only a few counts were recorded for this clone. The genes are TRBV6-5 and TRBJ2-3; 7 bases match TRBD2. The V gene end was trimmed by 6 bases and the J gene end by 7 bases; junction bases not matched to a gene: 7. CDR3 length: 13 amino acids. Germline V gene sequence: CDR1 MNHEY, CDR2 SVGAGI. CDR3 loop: CASRGLAAHTQYF. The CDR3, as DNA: TGTGCCAGCAGGGGGCTAGCGGCCCATACGCAGTATTTT.

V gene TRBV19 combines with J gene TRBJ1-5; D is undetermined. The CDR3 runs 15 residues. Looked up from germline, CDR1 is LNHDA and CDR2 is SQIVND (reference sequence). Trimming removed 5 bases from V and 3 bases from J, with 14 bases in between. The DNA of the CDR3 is TGTGCCAGTAGTCCCCTCCGGGCTGCCAATCAGCCCCAGCATTTT. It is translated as CASSPLRAANQPQHF.

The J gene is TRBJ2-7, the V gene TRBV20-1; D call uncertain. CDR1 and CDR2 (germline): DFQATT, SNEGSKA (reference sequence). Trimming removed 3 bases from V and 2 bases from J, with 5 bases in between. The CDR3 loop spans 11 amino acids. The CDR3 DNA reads TGCAGTGCTAGTGAACCCTACGAGCAGTACTTC. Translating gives CSASEPYEQYF.

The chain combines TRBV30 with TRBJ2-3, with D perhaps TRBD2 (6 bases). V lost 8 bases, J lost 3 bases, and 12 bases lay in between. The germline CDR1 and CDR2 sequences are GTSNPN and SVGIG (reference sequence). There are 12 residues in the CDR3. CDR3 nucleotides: TGTGCCGGGACGGGGGTTACAGATACGCAGTATTTT. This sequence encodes CAGTGVTDTQYF.

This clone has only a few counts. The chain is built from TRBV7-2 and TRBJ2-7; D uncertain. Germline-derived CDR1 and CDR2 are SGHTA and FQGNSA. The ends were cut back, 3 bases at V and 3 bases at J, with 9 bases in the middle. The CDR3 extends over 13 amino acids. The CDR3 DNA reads TGTGCCAGCAGCTTCGAAGCCAACTACGAGCAGTACTTC. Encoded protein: CASSFEANYEQYF.

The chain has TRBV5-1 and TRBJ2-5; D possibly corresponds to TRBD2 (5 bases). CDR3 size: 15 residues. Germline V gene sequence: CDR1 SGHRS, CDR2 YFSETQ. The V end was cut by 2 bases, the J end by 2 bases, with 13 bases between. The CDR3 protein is CASSLAGAEQETQYF. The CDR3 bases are TGCGCCAGCAGCTTAGCAGGAGCGGAACAAGAGACCCAGTACTTC.

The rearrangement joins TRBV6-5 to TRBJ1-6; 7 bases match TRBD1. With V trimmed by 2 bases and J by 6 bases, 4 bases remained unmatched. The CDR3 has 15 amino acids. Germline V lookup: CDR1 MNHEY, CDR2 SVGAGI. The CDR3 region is CASSYRQGGNSPLHF. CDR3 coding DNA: TGTGCCAGCAGTTACCGACAGGGTGGTAATTCACCCCTCCACTTT.

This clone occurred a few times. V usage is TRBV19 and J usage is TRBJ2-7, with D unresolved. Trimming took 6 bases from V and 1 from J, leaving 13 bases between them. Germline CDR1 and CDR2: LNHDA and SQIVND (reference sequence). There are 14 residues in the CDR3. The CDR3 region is CASRAAEISYEQYF. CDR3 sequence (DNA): TGTGCCAGTAGGGCGGCAGAGATATCCTACGAGCAGTACTTC.

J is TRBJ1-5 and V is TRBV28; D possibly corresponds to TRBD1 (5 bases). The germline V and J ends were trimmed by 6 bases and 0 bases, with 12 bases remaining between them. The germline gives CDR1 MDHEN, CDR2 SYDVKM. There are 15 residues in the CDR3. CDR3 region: CASSSDSYSNQPQHF. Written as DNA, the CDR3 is TGTGCCAGCAGCTCCGACAGTTATAGCAATCAGCCCCAGCATTTT. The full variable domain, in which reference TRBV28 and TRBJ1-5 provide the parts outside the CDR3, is DVKVTQSSRYLVKRTGEKVFLECVQDMDHENMFWYRQDPGLGLRLIYFSYDVKMKEKGDIPEGYSVSREKKERFSLILESASTNQTSMYLCASSSDSYSNQPQHFGDGTRLSIL.

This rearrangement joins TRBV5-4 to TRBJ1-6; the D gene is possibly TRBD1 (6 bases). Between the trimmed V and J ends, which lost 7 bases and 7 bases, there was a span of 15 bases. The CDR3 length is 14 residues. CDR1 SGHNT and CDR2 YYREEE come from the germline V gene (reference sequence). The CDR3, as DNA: TGTGCCAGCGGGAGGGGGTTAGAAAATTCACCCCTCCACTTT. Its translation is CASGRGLENSPLHF.

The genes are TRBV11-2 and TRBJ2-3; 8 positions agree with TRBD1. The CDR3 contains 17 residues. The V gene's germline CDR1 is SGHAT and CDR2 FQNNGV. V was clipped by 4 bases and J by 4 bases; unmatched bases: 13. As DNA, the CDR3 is TGTGCCAGCAGCTCAAGGAGGACAGGGATATCAGCAGATACGCAGTATTTT. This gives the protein CASSSRRTGISADTQYF.

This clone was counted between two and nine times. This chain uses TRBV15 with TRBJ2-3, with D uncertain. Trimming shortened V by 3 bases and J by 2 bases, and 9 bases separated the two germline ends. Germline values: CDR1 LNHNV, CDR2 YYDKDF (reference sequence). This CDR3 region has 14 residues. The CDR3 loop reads CATSRGLYTDTQYF. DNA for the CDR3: TGTGCCACCAGCAGGGGTCTTTACACAGATACGCAGTATTTT.